Listed below are T cell receptor beta chains from one sample, sequenced in a study of T cell changes during pregnancy in multiple sclerosis. Only in-frame clones appear in the TCRdb table, and some are missing; sequencing was by immunoSEQ multiplex PCR. Of 80,000 to 100,000 clones detected, about nine tenths appear once; the ten largest clones hold around 1.7%. The sample here was peripheral blood, taken after pregnancy. These TCRs come from a female donor in good health, enrolled as a control in a pregnancy study. Both conserved end residues are part of each CDR3. The order of the fields is V gene, clone size, J gene, D gene, CDR3 DNA, CDR3 protein. The D gene is left open where the match is weak. Clone size, where shown, is once, few, many, or a class for clones that have expanded.

>TRBV5-1|NA|TRBJ2-4|NA
TGCGCCAGCAGCTTGGATGGAGGGACGGGCATTCAGTACTTC
CASSLDGGTGIQYF
>TRBV5-8|NA|TRBJ1-1|NA
TGTGCCAGCGGACTCGATCAGCCCACTGAAGCTTTCTTT
CASGLDQPTEAFF
>TRBV23-1|NA|TRBJ1-1|TRBD1
TGCGCCAGCAGTACTCTCAGGACAGGACAGAACACTGAAGCTTTCTTT
CASSTLRTGQNTEAFF
>TRBV5-1|NA|TRBJ1-6|NA
TGCGCCAGCAGCTTGGAATCTGCGGATTCACCCCTCCACTTT
CASSLESADSPLHF
>TRBV4-2|once|TRBJ1-5|NA
TGTGCCAGCAGCCAAGATATGAGCTATAGCAATCAGCCCCAGCATTTT
CASSQDMSYSNQPQHF
>TRBV27|NA|TRBJ2-7|TRBD2
TGTGCCAGCAGTCCGGGACTAGCGTACGAGCAGTACTTC
CASSPGLAYEQYF
>TRBV7-8|NA|TRBJ2-3|TRBD2
TGTGCCAGCAGCTTAGGTGGTAGCGGGGGAGCGGATACGCAGTATTTT
CASSLGGSGGADTQYF
>TRBV27|NA|TRBJ1-5|NA
TGTGCCAGCAGTCCGCCGGGGTCGGGCAATCAGCCCCAGCATTTT
CASSPPGSGNQPQHF
>TRBV9|once|TRBJ2-7|TRBD1
TGTGCCAGCAGCGTGGGGACAGCCTCCTACGAGCAGTACTTC
CASSVGTASYEQYF
>TRBV4-3|NA|TRBJ2-7|NA
TGCGCCAGCAGCCAATCCACAGGGCGCCCCGATCGCTACGAGCAGTACTTC
CASSQSTGRPDRYEQYF
>TRBV4-3|NA|TRBJ2-1|NA
TGCGCCAGCAGCCAAGATCTCCGTCAGTCCTACAATGAGCAGTTCTTC
CASSQDLRQSYNEQFF
>TRBV5-4|NA|TRBJ2-5|TRBD2
TGTGCCAGCAGCTTGGGACTAGCGGGGGTGCCCCCGTACTTC
CASSLGLAGVPPYF
>TRBV29-1|NA|TRBJ2-7|NA
TGCAGCGTTGAAGATACTGCGGGCCACGAGCAGTACTTC
CSVEDTAGHEQYF
>TRBV6-5|NA|TRBJ1-1|NA
TGTGCCAACAGCAAAGCCCGGGGAGACACTGAAGCTTTCTTT
CANSKARGDTEAFF
>TRBV5-1|NA|TRBJ2-1|TRBD2
TGCGCCAGCAGCTTGGGGACTAGCGGGGGTGGCCAGCAGTTCTTC
CASSLGTSGGGQQFF
>TRBV30|NA|TRBJ2-5|NA
TGTGCCTGGACCCTAAACCAGGGGATCCAAGAGACCCAGTACTTC
CAWTLNQGIQETQYF
>TRBV5-1|NA|TRBJ1-3|NA
TGCGCCAGCAGCAGGGGTTCAGGAAACACCATATATTTT
CASSRGSGNTIYF
>TRBV4-3|NA|TRBJ1-1|NA
TGCGCCAGCAGCCCCCGTCGGGACACTGAAGCTTTCTTT
CASSPRRDTEAFF
>TRBV2|NA|TRBJ2-5|NA
TGTGCCAGCATCTTTACAGCAAGTACGACCCAGTACTTC
CASIFTASTTQYF
>TRBV7-9|NA|TRBJ2-1|TRBD2
TGTGCCAGCAGCATTGGGACTAACAATGAGCAGTTCTTC
CASSIGTNNEQFF
>TRBV7-2|NA|TRBJ1-2|NA
TGTGCCAGCAGCTTATCCCCAGCTAACTATGGCTACACCTTC
CASSLSPANYGYTF
>TRBV5-1|NA|TRBJ2-7|TRBD1
TGCGCCAGCAGCAGGGACGGGACAGGGTGGTCCTACGAGCAGTACTTC
CASSRDGTGWSYEQYF
>TRBV20-1|NA|TRBJ1-3|NA
TGCAGTGCCCTCTCTGGAAACACCATATATTTT
CSALSGNTIYF
>TRBV4-2|NA|TRBJ1-6|NA
TGTGCCAGCAGCCAAGATACAGGTAGCTCCTATAATTCACCCCTCCACTTT
CASSQDTGSSYNSPLHF
>TRBV13|once|TRBJ2-2|NA
TGTGCCAGCAGCTTCGGGGGACACACCGGGGAGCTGTTTTTT
CASSFGGHTGELFF
>TRBV10-3|once|TRBJ2-1|TRBD2
TGTGCCATCGGACTAGCGGGGGGCAATGAGCAGTTCTTC
CAIGLAGGNEQFF
>TRBV29-1|NA|TRBJ2-7|TRBD1
TGCAGCGTCATTAAAGGGCGGGACAGGGGGCAAGACGAGCAGTACTTC
CSVIKGRDRGQDEQYF
>TRBV12-5|NA|TRBJ2-2|TRBD1
TGTGCTAGTGATAAGACAGGGGGGACCGGGGAGCTGTTTTTT
CASDKTGGTGELFF
>TRBV2|NA|TRBJ2-7|NA
TGTGCCAGCGGCGGGGCCGGGCACGCGACCTACGAGCAGTACTTC
CASGGAGHATYEQYF
>TRBV5-6|NA|TRBJ2-7|NA
TGTGCCAGCAGTATCGAGTATTCGACCTACGAGCAGTACTTC
CASSIEYSTYEQYF
>TRBV19|NA|TRBJ2-7|NA
TGTGCCAGCCGGCGGGACCCTTCCTACGAGCAGTACTTC
CASRRDPSYEQYF
>TRBV6-1|NA|TRBJ2-2|TRBD2
TGTGCCAGCAGTGAACGGCGGGGGGGCCCCGGGGAGCTGTTTTTT
CASSERRGGPGELFF
>TRBV25-1|once|TRBJ1-6|TRBD1
TGTGCCAGCACCGGGACAGAGAGTTCACCCCTCCACTTT
CASTGTESSPLHF
>TRBV30|NA|TRBJ2-6|NA
TGTGCCTGGGGAGACAGCTCTGGGGCCAACGTCCTGACTTTC
CAWGDSSGANVLTF
>TRBV7-9|NA|TRBJ1-1|NA
TGTGCCAGCAGCCCCATTGGTGAGGTTTCCGCTTTCTTT
CASSPIGEVSAFF
>TRBV28|NA|TRBJ2-7|NA
TGTGCCAGCAGGTCGCAGGGGTCCTACGAGCAGTACTTC
CASRSQGSYEQYF
>TRBV4-3|NA|TRBJ1-2|NA
TGCGCCAGCAGCCAAGAGACAGCTTCTAACTATGGCTACACCTTC
CASSQETASNYGYTF
>TRBV15|NA|TRBJ1-4|TRBD1
TGTGCCACCAGCAGAGGTCGGGCAGGGGGCTCTGAAAAACTGTTTTTT
CATSRGRAGGSEKLFF
>TRBV11-3|once|TRBJ2-7|TRBD2
TGTGCCAGCAGTGAGCAGGGCGGGAGCTCCTACGAGCAGTACTTC
CASSEQGGSSYEQYF
>TRBV28|once|TRBJ1-1|NA
TGTGCCAGCAGTCCGGGGGGGACCTCGAACACTGAAGCTTTCTTT
CASSPGGTSNTEAFF
>TRBV9|NA|TRBJ1-5|NA
TGTGCCAGCAGCGTAGATGGGGCTTCAGGACAGCCCCAGCATTTT
CASSVDGASGQPQHF
>TRBV7-2|NA|TRBJ2-3|NA
TGTGCCAGCAGCTTAGTAGGGGCAGGGGATACGCAGTATTTT
CASSLVGAGDTQYF
>TRBV6-5|NA|TRBJ1-2|NA
TGTGCCAGCAGCCCAGGGGATGGCTACACCTTC
CASSPGDGYTF
>TRBV6-1|NA|TRBJ2-5|TRBD2
TGTGCCAGCAGTGAAGCGGGGGGGACCCAAGAGACCCAGTACTTC
CASSEAGGTQETQYF
>TRBV9|NA|TRBJ2-2|TRBD2
TGTGCCAGCAGCGTCGGACTAGCGGGGGGTGCCGGGTCGGGCACCGGGGAGCTGTTTTTT
CASSVGLAGGAGSGTGELFF
>TRBV15|once|TRBJ1-4|NA
TGTGCCACCAGCAGAGAGCAAGGGGGACGGGGTGAAAAACTGTTTTTT
CATSREQGGRGEKLFF